Following are 22 T cell receptor beta chains from one sample sequenced in a study of cytomegalovirus exposure and HLA in healthy donors. 13 Jbeta primers and 60 Vbeta primers were used for the PCR. Method: immunoSEQ multiplex PCR; TCRdb's copy keeps in-frame clones and lacks some. The data show approximately 76,000 clones, roughly 78% seen once. The sample comprised PBMCs. All receptors come from a man younger than 40 in good health and CMV-seronegative.

The V gene is TRBV7-2, the J gene TRBJ2-2, with TRBD1 matching over 7 bases. The CDR3 runs to 15 residues. The germline CDR1 and CDR2 sequences are SGHTA and FQGNSA. V was clipped by 2 bases and J by 0 bases; unmatched bases: 0. CDR3 sequence (DNA): TGTGCCAGCAGCTTAACAGGGGCGAACACCGGGGAGCTGTTTTTT. This sequence encodes CASSLTGANTGELFF. Complete variable domain (other parts from reference TRBV7-2 and TRBJ2-2): GAGVSQSPSNKVTEKGKDVELRCDPISGHTALYWYRQSLGQGLEFLIYFQGNSAPDKSGLPSDRFSAERTGGSVSTLTIQRTQQEDSAVYLCASSLTGANTGELFFGEGSRLTVL.

As concerns this clone: Within the sample, other DNA sequences also encode this same CDR3. The CDR3 bases are TGTGCCAGCTGTTCAGGGGATGGCTACACCTTC. This encodes CASCSGDGYTF. The chain links TRBV6-5 to TRBJ1-2; weak D call: TRBD1 (6 bases). The CDR3 contains 11 residues. V lost 8 bases and J 6 bases, leaving 10 bases between the germline ends. Germline CDR1 MNHEY, CDR2 SVGAGI.

This CDR3 reads CASSSVPSPYEQYF. CDR3 bases: TGTGCCAGCAGTTCGGTGCCCTCCCCCTACGAGCAGTACTTC. V and J are TRBV28 and TRBJ2-7; D gene unclear. Germline CDR1 reads MDHEN; CDR2 reads SYDVKM. The germline V and J ends were trimmed by 4 bases and 2 bases, with 12 bases remaining between them. The length of the CDR3 is 14 residues.

This CDR3 is CASSLEGLAGTETGELFF. In nucleotides, the CDR3 is TGTGCCAGCAGCTTAGAGGGACTAGCGGGAACCGAAACCGGGGAGCTGTTTTTT. V is TRBV11-3 and J is TRBJ2-2; 13 bases fit TRBD2. V lost 0 bases to trimming and J lost 5 bases; unmatched junction nucleotides: 6. The CDR3 has 18 residues. Looked up from germline, CDR1 is SGHNT and CDR2 is YENEEA.

The chain employs TRBV27 and TRBJ2-7; 11 nucleotides agree with TRBD2. The CDR3 length is 15 residues. J was trimmed by 2 bases and V by 5 bases; bases with no gene match: 5. CDR1 MNHEY and CDR2 SMNVEV come from the germline V gene (reference sequence). CDR3 DNA sequence: TGTGCCAGCAGTGGCATAGCGGGGGGGCCCTACGAGCAGTACTTC. It is translated as CASSGIAGGPYEQYF.

The J gene is TRBJ1-5, the V gene TRBV4-2; 8 bases align to TRBD1. The CDR3 covers 15 residues. The J segment lost 5 bases and the V segment lost 0 bases, leaving 3 bases of the junction unmatched. The germline V gene encodes CDR1 LGHNA and CDR2 YNFKEQ. CDR3 protein: CASSQDSGGHQPQHF. As DNA, the CDR3 is TGTGCCAGCAGCCAAGATTCAGGGGGCCATCAGCCCCAGCATTTT.

This clone was seen a few times. The chain carries TRBV29-1 and TRBJ2-3; D not certain. Trimming pared 4 bases from V and 5 bases from J, leaving 4 bases between. The germline V gene has CDR1 SQVTM and CDR2 ANQGSEA. The CDR3 contains 10 residues. The CDR3 loop reads CSVAIDTQYF. As DNA, the CDR3 is TGCAGCGTTGCAATAGATACGCAGTATTTT.

This clone was seen once. The chain combines TRBV7-9 with TRBJ2-5; TRBD2 is a possible D gene (5 bases). This CDR3 region has 16 residues. Germline V gene data show CDR1 as SEHNR and CDR2 as FQNEAQ (reference sequence). Trimming took off 7 bases at V and 2 bases at J, with 20 bases between the two ends. The CDR3 loop is CASNLGSHSGQETQYF. Here the CDR3 DNA reads TGTGCCAGCAACTTGGGGTCTCACAGCGGACAAGAGACCCAGTACTTC.

The chain has TRBV29-1 and TRBJ2-7, with D perhaps TRBD1 (5 bases). The CDR3 runs to 14 residues. The germline gives CDR1 SQVTM, CDR2 ANQGSEA. V was pared by 3 bases and J by 2 bases, with 14 bases between. The CDR3 sequence is CSVEGPPGAYEQYF. CDR3 DNA: TGCAGCGTTGAGGGGCCCCCCGGTGCCTACGAGCAGTACTTC.

This clone has a handful of counts. The chain is built from TRBV19 and TRBJ2-4; D is perhaps TRBD1 (6 bases). Germline V lookup: CDR1 LNHDA, CDR2 SQIVND (reference sequence). V shed 1 base and J shed 0 bases, with 19 bases lying between them. The CDR3 contains 19 residues. CDR3 residues: CASSIAPIQGYLAKNIQYF. Here the CDR3 DNA reads TGTGCCAGTAGTATAGCACCAATCCAGGGGTACCTAGCCAAAAACATTCAGTACTTC.

V gene TRBV11-2 combines with J gene TRBJ2-5, with TRBD2 as a possible D gene (7 bases). V was cut by 4 bases and J by 5 bases, with 14 bases left in between. There are 14 residues in the CDR3. Per germline, CDR1 SGHAT and CDR2 FQNNGV. Here the CDR3 reads CASSYIGGGETQYF. The DNA for the CDR3 is TGTGCCAGCAGCTACATAGGGGGAGGGGAGACCCAGTACTTC.

The chain is built from TRBV19 and TRBJ2-2, with TRBD2 identical over 10 bases. This CDR3 comprises 16 residues. The ends lost 6 bases at V and 5 bases at J; junction bases unmatched: 9. CDR1 and CDR2 (germline): LNHDA, SQIVND (reference sequence). The CDR3 coding sequence is TGTGCCAGTAGAAGTTCGTCTAGCGGGAGAACCGGGGAGCTGTTTTTT. Amino acids: CASRSSSSGRTGELFF.

The V gene is TRBV10-3, the J gene TRBJ2-5, with 7 bases fitting TRBD1. The CDR3 runs 12 residues. With 9 bases clipped from V and 5 bases from J, the junction kept 6 bases outside the gene matches. CDR1 is ENHRY, CDR2 SYGVKD, per germline. The CDR3 loop reads CAMGQPGETQYF. For the CDR3, the DNA is TGTGCCATGGGACAGCCAGGCGAGACCCAGTACTTC.

This chain connects TRBV7-8 to TRBJ1-1, with TRBD1 matching 7 bases. CDR3 length: 14 amino acids. Trimming took 3 bases from V and 1 from J; bases not matched to a gene: 2. Germline-derived CDR1 and CDR2 are SGHVS and FQNEAQ. CDR3 loop: CASSLGTANTEAFF. As DNA, the CDR3 is TGTGCCAGCAGCTTGGGGACAGCGAACACTGAAGCTTTCTTT.

The CDR3 sequence: CASSPAIAANTQYF. The CDR3 region has the DNA TGTGCCAGCAGCCCCGCGATAGCGGCGAATACGCAGTATTTT. The V and J genes are TRBV14 and TRBJ2-3; D may be TRBD2 (6 bases). The V gene lost 4 bases and the J gene lost 7 bases, with 15 bases spanning the gap. CDR1 is SGHDN, CDR2 FVKESK, per germline. The length of the CDR3 is 14 residues. The full variable domain, rest sourced from reference TRBV14 and TRBJ2-3, is EAGVTQFPSHSVIEKGQTVTLRCDPISGHDNLYWYRRVMGKEIKFLLHFVKESKQDESGMPNNRFLAERTGGTYSTLKVQPAELEDSGVYFCASSPAIAANTQYFGPGTRLTVL.

The V gene is TRBV28, the J gene TRBJ2-6, with D perhaps TRBD2 (5 bases). Trimming pared 1 base from V and 4 bases from J, leaving 11 bases between. Per germline, CDR1 MDHEN and CDR2 SYDVKM. CDR3 length equals 16 residues. CDR3 DNA: TGTGCCAGCAGTTTATTCGGGAAAAGAGGGGCCAACGTCCTGACTTTC. This encodes CASSLFGKRGANVLTF.

This clone has a single count. This chain joins TRBV5-1 and TRBJ2-1; 16 bases match TRBD2. Trimming at V came to 7 bases and at J to 0 bases, leaving 13 bases not matched to a gene. Germline V gene data show CDR1 as SGHRS and CDR2 as YFSETQ. CDR3 length: 20 amino acids. The CDR3 nucleotides are TGCGCCAGCGTGGGACTAGCGGGAGGGTCTCCGGGGGGCTCCTACAATGAGCAGTTCTTC. It yields the protein CASVGLAGGSPGGSYNEQFF.

The gene calls are TRBV10-3 and TRBJ1-4, with D perhaps matching TRBD1 (6 bases). The germline gives CDR1 ENHRY, CDR2 SYGVKD. Trimming removed 0 bases from V and 7 bases from J, with 12 bases in between. This CDR3 has 15 residues. The CDR3 DNA follows: TGTGCCATCAGTGAGTCCGGGGGGGCGCGTGAAAAACTGTTTTTT. Translated: CAISESGGAREKLFF.

V and J are TRBV18 and TRBJ2-2, with 10 bases matching TRBD1. Trimming took 1 base from V and 6 from J; bases not matched to a gene: 8. Per germline, CDR1 KGHSH and CDR2 LQKENI. This CDR3 has 17 residues. The DNA of the CDR3 is TGTGCCAGCTCACCACTCCCGGGACAGGGGTACGCCGGGGAGCTGTTTTTT. Protein: CASSPLPGQGYAGELFF.

The J gene is TRBJ1-2, the V gene TRBV19, with 7 bases aligning to TRBD1. Looked up from germline, CDR1 is LNHDA and CDR2 is SQIVND (reference sequence). The CDR3 is 15 residues long. V was pared by 7 bases and J by 3 bases, with 11 bases of the junction left unmatched. The CDR3 loop is CASTPTGVRDYGYTF. In nucleotides, the CDR3 is TGTGCCAGTACCCCTACAGGGGTTCGAGACTATGGCTACACCTTC.

V and J are TRBV7-2 and TRBJ2-1; maybe TRBD1 (6 bases). Trimming took off 5 bases at V and 0 bases at J, with 11 bases between the two ends. Germline CDR1 and CDR2: SGHTA and FQGNSA. The CDR3 extends over 15 amino acids. The CDR3 protein is CASSRDTSSYNEQFF. The CDR3, as DNA: TGTGCCAGCAGCCGGGACACTAGCTCCTACAATGAGCAGTTCTTC.

In this sample, this clone turned up once. The chain recombines TRBV27 with TRBJ2-3; a weak D match, TRBD2 (5 bases). CDR1 and CDR2 from the germline V gene are MNHEY and SMNVEV (reference sequence). The CDR3 runs 14 residues. Trimming cost V 2 bases and J 6 bases, with 12 bases left between them. The CDR3 DNA reads as TGTGCCAGCAGTTTAGACGGGATAGGGGATACGCAGTATTTT. Its translation is CASSLDGIGDTQYF.